This TCR beta chain was captured by sequencing in a study of human T cells and chemical hapten exposure. Study-level information: Patients received weekly diphenylcyclopropenone doses to the scalp throughout the approximately 26-week study.

At least ten counts were recorded for this clonotype. Time point given: patch test 1, 2 weeks after DPC sensitization. The treatment is: therapeutic diphenylcyclopropenone sensitization with weekly scalp DPC. Whole blood that had not been fractionated was the source of extracted total RNA. Per the original data handling: A per-sample median of around 88,000 TCRs was observed, with counts ranging from roughly 20,000 to 750,000. TCRdb analysed the RACE reads with MiXCR anew, one entry per CDR3 protein. These V and J calls rely on TCRdb rather than the paper's analysis. This table has approximately 71,000 distinct CDR3 sequences, approximately 9.8% appearing once. The TCR was taken from a woman in her forties with alopecia areata. Some clones in this sample may be carry-over from other donors' samples. Sequencing used whole blood, obtained in connection with sensitization to the hapten diphenylcyclopropenone (DPC).

The CDR3 reads CSVGSTGTGELFF. CDR3 DNA sequence: TGCAGCGTTGGCTCAACAGGCACCGGGGAGCTGTTTTTT. The chain links TRBV29-1 to TRBJ2-2, with D perhaps matching TRBD1 (5 bases). CDR3 length: 13 amino acids. Per germline, CDR1 SQVTM and CDR2 ANQGSEA. V was pared by 4 bases and J by 4 bases, with 10 bases between.